This T cell receptor beta chain was captured in a study of PD-L1 blockade in urothelial cancer. As for time point: pretreatment peripheral blood. The CDR3 sequence is 16 residues long. Per germline, CDR1 WNHNN and CDR2 SYGVQD (reference sequence). Deletions cut 6 bases from V and 4 bases from J, with 20 bases between. Only in-frame clones appear in the TCRdb table, and some are missing; sequencing was by immunoSEQ multiplex PCR. Of tens of thousands of clones listed, 65% to 90% are singletons. This receptor was taken from a man aged 70 or older with urothelial cancer. Sample: PBMCs, taken around atezolizumab (anti-PD-L1) treatment. This rearrangement joins TRBV10-1 to TRBJ2-3; perhaps TRBD2 as D (7 bases). In DNA, the CDR3 is TGCGCCAGCAGGACGGGCGACGGGGGGCCCTCAGATACGCAGTATTTT. This translates into CASRTGDGGPSDTQYF.